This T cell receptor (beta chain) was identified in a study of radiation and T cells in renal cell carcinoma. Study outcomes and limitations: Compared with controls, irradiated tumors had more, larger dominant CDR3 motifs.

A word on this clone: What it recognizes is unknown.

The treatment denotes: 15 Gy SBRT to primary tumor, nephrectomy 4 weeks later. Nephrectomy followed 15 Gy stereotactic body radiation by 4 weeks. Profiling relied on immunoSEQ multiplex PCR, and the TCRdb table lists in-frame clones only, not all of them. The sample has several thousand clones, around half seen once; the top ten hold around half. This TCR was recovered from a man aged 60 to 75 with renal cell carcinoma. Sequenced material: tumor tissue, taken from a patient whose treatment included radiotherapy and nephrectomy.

The CDR3 region has the DNA TGTGCCTGGAGCTTGGTAGGGGGAACCTACGAGCAGTACTTC. It encodes CAWSLVGGTYEQYF. The chain employs TRBV30 and TRBJ2-5; a possible D gene is TRBD1 (6 bases). Gene TRBJ2-7 matches the end of the DNA better, so the J call may be wrong. The length of the CDR3 is 14 residues. Germline V gives CDR1 GTSNPN, CDR2 SVGIG (reference sequence).